The entry below describes one TCR beta chain. What it recognizes is unknown. At one end the junction does not follow the germline gene, possibly because of a read error. This entry belongs to a study of CD8+CD57+ T cells in acquired aplastic anemia. Genomic DNA, serving as template, underwent TCR beta VDJ and CDR3 profiling. TCRdb re-called the reads with MiXCR, one entry per CDR3 protein. The table lists hundreds of thousands of distinct CDR3 sequences, around 82% of them singletons. In patients chosen for sequencing, flow cytometry had shown CD8+CD57+ cell expansion. There was no therapy given to any patient before the blood sampling took place. Study results and limitations: Shared by patients and controls, twenty-nine CD8+ CDR3s were abundant in patients.

This CDR3 region has 14 residues. CDR1 is SGHTA and CDR2 is FQGNSA in the germline V gene. This TCR was sampled from a human donor with aplastic anemia. The source material was sorted CD4+, CD8+, or CD8+CD57+ T cells (not recorded which) from PBMCs. The chain is built from TRBV7-2 and TRBJ2-3, with D perhaps TRBD2 (5 bases). The CDR3 region is CASSPAAGGQDTHF. Written as DNA, the CDR3 is TGTGCCAGCAGTCCAGCGGCGGGTGGGCAGGATACGCATTTT.